These 16 T cell receptor beta chains were sequenced from one sample in a study of blood T cell repertoires in COVID-19. Clones were sequenced by immunoSEQ multiplex PCR, and TCRdb holds only the in-frame ones, with some missing. Here the sample spans 250,000 or so clones, approximately 85% being singletons. Sequenced material: PBMCs or T cells enriched from blood (not recorded which). These receptors were taken from a woman aged 45-59 years who had been exposed to COVID-19.

The rearrangement joins TRBV11-1 to TRBJ1-1, with a tentative D call TRBD1 (5 bases). V gave up 4 bases and J gave up 3 bases, with 12 bases separating them. CDR3 size: 14 residues. Per the germline V gene, CDR1 is SGHAT and CDR2 is FQDESV (reference sequence). The CDR3 here is CASSWGGTDTEAFF. CDR3 bases: TGTGCCAGCAGCTGGGGGGGTACGGACACTGAAGCTTTCTTT.

The genes are TRBV13 and TRBJ1-3, with D unresolved. Germline-derived CDR1 and CDR2 are PRHDT and FYEKMQ (reference sequence). V was cut by 4 bases and J by 0 bases, with 7 bases left in between. The CDR3 consists of 14 residues. CDR3: CASSSLASGNTIYF. The CDR3 coding sequence is TGTGCCAGCAGCTCCCTGGCCTCTGGAAACACCATATATTTT.

The chain joins TRBV4-3 to TRBJ1-1, with D possibly being TRBD1 (6 bases). Germline loops: CDR1 LGHNA, CDR2 YSLEER. V gave up 4 bases and J gave up 0 bases, with 15 bases separating them. The CDR3 extends over 16 amino acids. The CDR3 here is CASSLGTNSMNTEAFF. Written as DNA, the CDR3 is TGCGCCAGCAGCCTGGGGACAAACTCTATGAACACTGAAGCTTTCTTT.

V gene TRBV9 combines with J gene TRBJ1-1; D perhaps matches TRBD1 (5 bases). Trimming cost V 0 bases and J 8 bases, with 14 bases left between them. Per germline, CDR1 SGDLS and CDR2 YYNGEE. CDR3 length: 14 residues. CDR3 coding DNA: TGTGCCAGCAGCGTAGCTCCGGGGGACTCGGAAGCTTTCTTT. Its translation: CASSVAPGDSEAFF.

V is TRBV10-1 and J is TRBJ1-2, with 9 bases identical to TRBD1. Germline assignment: CDR1 WNHNN and CDR2 SYGVQD (reference sequence). This CDR3 is built from 13 residues. The trim removed 6 bases at V and 8 bases at J, leaving 7 bases unmatched. The CDR3 DNA reads as TGCGCCAGCAGCGTGGACAGGGGCAGGGGCTACACCTTC. Its protein product is CASSVDRGRGYTF.

V usage is TRBV3-1 (or the pseudogene TRBV3-2) and J usage is TRBJ2-2, with 10 bases matching TRBD2. From germline, CDR1 is LGHDT and CDR2 YNNKEL (reference sequence). With V trimmed by 3 bases and J by 5 bases, 6 bases remained unmatched. CDR3 size: 16 residues. In DNA, the CDR3 is TGTGCCAGCAGCCAGAGGGGACTAGCGAGGACCGGGGAGCTGTTTTTT. It yields the protein CASSQRGLARTGELFF.

This rearrangement joins TRBV5-5 to TRBJ1-5; 9 nucleotides agree with TRBD1. The V and J ends lost 0 bases and 7 bases, in that order; junction bases with no gene match: 2. Germline loops: CDR1 SGHKS, CDR2 YYEKEE (reference sequence). There are 14 residues in the CDR3. CDR3 loop: CASSLGQGGQPQHF. In DNA, the CDR3 is TGTGCCAGCAGCTTGGGACAGGGGGGACAGCCCCAGCATTTT.

The CDR3 region has the DNA TGTGCCAGCAGCTTGGGACAGGGGTCCTACAATGAGCAGTTCTTC. It is translated as CASSLGQGSYNEQFF. V is TRBV7-3 and J is TRBJ2-1; 10 nucleotides match TRBD1. Germline V lookup: CDR1 SGHTA, CDR2 FQGTGA. V dropped 3 bases and J dropped 1; count of bases not matched to a gene: 0. The CDR3 loop spans 15 amino acids.

V is TRBV27 and J is TRBJ2-1; 10 nucleotides line up with TRBD1. The CDR3 spans 14 residues. Germline CDR1 reads MNHEY; CDR2 reads SMNVEV (reference sequence). Trimming took 9 bases from V and 6 from J; bases not matched to a gene: 8. The CDR3 nucleotides read TGTGCCAGTACGGGACAGGGGAGGCCCAATGAGCAGTTCTTC. The encoded protein is CASTGQGRPNEQFF.

This clone was counted only a few times. The V and J genes are TRBV2 and TRBJ1-4; D is ambiguous. V was cut by 4 bases and J by 6 bases, with 12 bases left in between. Germline V lookup: CDR1 SNHLY, CDR2 FYNNEI. This CDR3 comprises 14 residues. CDR3 loop: CASSGVRPDEKLFF. The CDR3 DNA follows: TGTGCCAGCAGTGGCGTCCGTCCTGATGAAAAACTGTTTTTT.

This rearrangement joins TRBV19 to TRBJ2-5, with 10 bases lining up with TRBD2. The trim removed 6 bases at V and 1 base at J, leaving 5 bases unmatched. The V gene's germline CDR1 is LNHDA and CDR2 SQIVND (reference sequence). The CDR3 sequence is 15 residues long. In DNA, the CDR3 is TGTGCCAGTAGGTCTAGCGGGGGTCTCCAAGAGACCCAGTACTTC. Its translation is CASRSSGGLQETQYF. Combining the CDR3 with reference TRBV19 and TRBJ2-5 gives the whole variable domain DGGITQSPKYLFRKEGQNVTLSCEQNLNHDAMYWYRQDPGQGLRLIYYSQIVNDFQKGDIAEGYSVSREKKESFPLTVTSAQKNPTAFYLCASRSSGGLQETQYFGPGTRLLVL.

This clone has a handful of counts. The gene calls are TRBV28 and TRBJ1-6; a weak D match, TRBD1 (6 bases). Trimming took off 6 bases at V and 7 bases at J, with 22 bases between the two ends. Germline CDR1 is MDHEN and CDR2 is SYDVKM. The CDR3 runs to 17 residues. CDR3 sequence reads: CASSPAGGAWGNSPLHF. Written as DNA, the CDR3 is TGTGCCAGCAGCCCCGCGGGGGGGGCATGGGGAAATTCACCCCTCCACTTT.

This clone occurred once. The V call is TRBV11-3, the J call TRBJ2-5, with D possibly matching TRBD2 (5 bases). The V gene's germline CDR1 is SGHNT and CDR2 YENEEA. V was cut by 1 base and J by 7 bases, with 10 bases left in between. The CDR3 has 13 residues. The CDR3: CASSLGLEGTQYF. The CDR3 coding sequence is TGTGCCAGCAGCTTAGGGCTAGAGGGGACCCAGTACTTC. Filled out from reference TRBV11-3 and TRBJ2-5, the complete variable domain reads EAGVVQSPRYKIIEKKQPVAFWCNPISGHNTLYWYLQNLGQGPELLIRYENEEAVDDSQLPKDRFSAERLKGVDSTLKIQPAELGDSAVYLCASSLGLEGTQYFGPGTRLLVL.

In DNA, the CDR3 is TGTGCCAGCAGCTCACGGGACATACGGGCCGTCTACGAGCAGTACTTC. It translates to CASSSRDIRAVYEQYF. V is TRBV7-6 and J is TRBJ2-7; D is possibly TRBD1 (6 bases). V lost 4 bases and J 3 bases, leaving 19 bases between the germline ends. The CDR3 loop spans 16 amino acids. Looked up from germline, CDR1 is SGHVS and CDR2 is FNYEAQ.

This clone was detected only a few times. This sequence joins TRBV6-1 and TRBJ2-1, with TRBD2 matching over 8 bases. This CDR3 is 15 amino acids long. CDR1 is MNHNS and CDR2 is SASEGT in the germline V gene. J lost 6 bases, V lost 0 bases, and 4 bases had no gene match. CDR3 residues: CASSEARGGSNEQFF. In nucleotides, the CDR3 is TGTGCCAGCAGTGAAGCCCGGGGGGGCTCCAATGAGCAGTTCTTC.

The V call is TRBV9, the J call TRBJ1-1; 7 nucleotides align to TRBD1. V was clipped by 3 bases and J by 1 base; unmatched bases: 6. The CDR3 is 15 residues long. CDR1 is SGDLS and CDR2 is YYNGEE in the germline V gene. The CDR3: CASSATGAGNTEAFF. CDR3 sequence (DNA): TGTGCCAGCAGCGCTACAGGGGCCGGGAACACTGAAGCTTTCTTT.